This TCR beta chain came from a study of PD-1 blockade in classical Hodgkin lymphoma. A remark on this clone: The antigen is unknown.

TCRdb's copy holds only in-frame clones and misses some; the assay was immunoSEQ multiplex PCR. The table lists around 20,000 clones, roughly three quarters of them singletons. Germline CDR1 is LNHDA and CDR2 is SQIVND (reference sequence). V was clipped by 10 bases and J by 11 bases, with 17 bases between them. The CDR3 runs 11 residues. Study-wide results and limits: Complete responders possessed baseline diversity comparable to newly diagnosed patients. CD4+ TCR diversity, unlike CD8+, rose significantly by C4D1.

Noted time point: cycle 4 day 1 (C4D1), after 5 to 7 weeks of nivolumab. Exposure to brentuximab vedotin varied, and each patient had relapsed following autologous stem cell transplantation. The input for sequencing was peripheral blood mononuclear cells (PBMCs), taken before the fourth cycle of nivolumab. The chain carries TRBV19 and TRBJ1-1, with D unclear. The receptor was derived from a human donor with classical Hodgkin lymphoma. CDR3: CAIRTGQVAFF. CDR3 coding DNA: TGTGCCATCCGGACCGGGCAAGTCGCTTTCTTT.